The 16 T cell receptor beta chains in this list originate from one sample, sequenced in a study of blood T cell repertoires in COVID-19. Sequenced by immunoSEQ multiplex PCR; TCRdb stores in-frame clones only, minus some. The sample consists of about 210,000 clones, 85% of them appearing once. Input material: peripheral blood. Source of these receptors: a man in his 60s with COVID-19, enrolled during active disease.

The gene calls are TRBV2 and TRBJ2-3; tentatively, D is TRBD1 (6 bases). Per the germline V gene, CDR1 is SNHLY and CDR2 is FYNNEI. The CDR3 covers 14 residues. The V end was cut by 1 base, the J end by 2 bases, with 7 bases between. CDR3 loop: CASSEDRDTDTQYF. For the CDR3, the DNA is TGTGCCAGCAGTGAAGACAGGGACACAGATACGCAGTATTTT. Variable domain in full (rest from reference TRBV2 and TRBJ2-3): EPEVTQTPSHQVTQMGQEVILRCVPISNHLYFYWYRQILGQKVEFLVSFYNNEISEKSEIFDDQFSVERPDGSNFTLKIRSTKLEDSAMYFCASSEDRDTDTQYFGPGTRLTVL.

The chain has TRBV6-5 and TRBJ1-1, with a possible D match to TRBD1 (5 bases). Germline CDR1 MNHEY, CDR2 SVGAGI. V dropped 7 bases and J dropped 2 bases, with 14 bases sitting between them. The CDR3 has 14 amino acids. The CDR3 coding sequence is TGTGCCAGCACCCTGGGACTGATCAACACTGAAGCTTTCTTT. Translation gives CASTLGLINTEAFF.

The DNA for the CDR3 is TGTGCCAGCAGTTTACTCCTCGGGACAGGGACCTACGAGCAGTACTTC. Encoded protein: CASSLLLGTGTYEQYF. The V call is TRBV27, the J call TRBJ2-7; the match to TRBD1 covers 9 bases. With 2 bases clipped from V and 2 bases from J, the junction kept 7 bases outside the gene matches. This CDR3 contains 16 residues. The germline V gene has CDR1 MNHEY and CDR2 SMNVEV (reference sequence).

The chain carries TRBV19 and TRBJ2-1; perhaps TRBD2 as D (5 bases). V was cut by 3 bases and J by 4 bases, with 13 bases left in between. The CDR3 extends over 15 amino acids. Germline CDR1 LNHDA, CDR2 SQIVND (reference sequence). CDR3 sequence: CASSIVAGLYNEQFF. The CDR3 DNA reads TGTGCCAGTAGTATTGTCGCGGGTTTGTACAATGAGCAGTTCTTC.

J is TRBJ2-2 and V is TRBV7-2; 9 bases are shared with TRBD1. The CDR3 runs to 17 residues. The ends lost 5 bases at V and 5 bases at J; junction bases unmatched: 12. Germline assignment: CDR1 SGHTA and CDR2 FQGNSA. The CDR3 nucleotides are TGTGCCAGCAGCGCAAAAACAGGGGGCCGTTGGACCGGGGAGCTGTTTTTT. Its protein is CASSAKTGGRWTGELFF.

This chain links TRBV19 with TRBJ1-3, with 10 bases matching TRBD1. V was pared by 5 bases and J by 2 bases, with 9 bases of the junction left unmatched. This CDR3 is 17 amino acids long. Germline loops: CDR1 LNHDA, CDR2 SQIVND (reference sequence). The CDR3 reads CASSSLGQGRTGNTIYF. The DNA of the CDR3 is TGTGCCAGTAGTTCCTTGGGACAGGGGCGAACTGGAAACACCATATATTTT. The whole variable domain, filled in from reference TRBV19 and TRBJ1-3, reads DGGITQSPKYLFRKEGQNVTLSCEQNLNHDAMYWYRQDPGQGLRLIYYSQIVNDFQKGDIAEGYSVSREKKESFPLTVTSAQKNPTAFYLCASSSLGQGRTGNTIYFGEGSWLTVV.

The chain is built from TRBV25-1 and TRBJ1-5; D is possibly TRBD1 (6 bases). The CDR3 sequence is 14 residues long. CDR1 and CDR2 from the germline V gene are MGHDK and SYGVNS. V was clipped by 2 bases and J by 4 bases, with 9 bases between them. CDR3 nucleotide sequence: TGTGCCAGCAGTGAAAATACAGGGAATCAGCCCCAGCATTTT. It specifies CASSENTGNQPQHF.

J is TRBJ2-5 and V is TRBV2; perhaps TRBD1 as D (5 bases). Germline CDR1 reads SNHLY; CDR2 reads FYNNEI. Trimming took 8 bases from V and 5 from J, leaving 15 bases between them. The CDR3 has 13 residues. CDR3 protein: CASLWLQGETQYF. Written as DNA, the CDR3 is TGTGCCAGCTTATGGCTCCAGGGCGAGACCCAGTACTTC.

This clone was seen only a few times. The rearrangement joins TRBV7-9 to TRBJ2-1; 9 bases map to TRBD1. Germline-derived CDR1 and CDR2 are SEHNR and FQNEAQ (reference sequence). Trimming cost V 5 bases and J 8 bases; bases outside gene matches: 7. The CDR3 extends over 14 amino acids. In DNA, the CDR3 is TGTGCCAGCAGCATAAAAACAGGGGGCGATGAGCAGTTCTTC. It translates to CASSIKTGGDEQFF.

The CDR3, as DNA: TGTGCCAGCAGCATAGGACAGCGCCACGAGGCTAGCAATCAGCCCCAGCATTTT. Its translation is CASSIGQRHEASNQPQHF. The rearrangement uses TRBV9 and TRBJ1-5, with TRBD1 as a possible D gene (6 bases). Deletions cut 4 bases from V and 0 bases from J, with 20 bases between. The germline V gene has CDR1 SGDLS and CDR2 YYNGEE. The CDR3 runs 18 residues.

The chain employs TRBV11-2 and TRBJ2-1, with 11 bases lining up with TRBD1. Losses at the gene ends were 3 bases for V and 7 bases for J; bases not matched to a gene: 5. CDR1 is SGHAT and CDR2 is FQNNGV in the germline V gene. The CDR3 runs to 15 residues. The DNA of the CDR3 is TGTGCCAGCAGCTTCCAGGACAGGGGGCTGAATGAGCAGTTCTTC. This codes for CASSFQDRGLNEQFF.

The chain joins TRBV5-1 to TRBJ2-3; no clear D gene. Germline V CDR1 and CDR2: SGHRS, YFSETQ. V was cut by 4 bases and J by 9 bases, with 12 bases left in between. CDR3 length equals 12 residues. CDR3 bases: TGCGCCAGCAGCGAGTCCGAGATAACGCAGTATTTT. Its protein is CASSESEITQYF. Filled out from reference TRBV5-1 and TRBJ2-3, the complete variable domain reads KAGVTQTPRYLIKTRGQQVTLSCSPISGHRSVSWYQQTPGQGLQFLFEYFSETQRNKGNFPGRFSGRQFSNSRSEMNVSTLELGDSALYLCASSESEITQYFGPGTRLTVL.

The chain couples TRBV10-3 to TRBJ2-7; TRBD1 matches 9 bases. This CDR3 region has 16 residues. Germline V gene data show CDR1 as ENHRY and CDR2 as SYGVKD. Trimming took 0 bases from V and 2 from J; bases not matched to a gene: 5. Written as DNA, the CDR3 is TGTGCCATCAGTGAGTCTAAGGGGACAGGGCCCTACGAGCAGTACTTC. It translates to CAISESKGTGPYEQYF.

The rearrangement joins TRBV10-1 to TRBJ1-6, with a tentative D call TRBD1 (6 bases). Germline loops: CDR1 WNHNN, CDR2 SYGVQD (reference sequence). This CDR3 spans 13 amino acids. Trimming shortened V by 5 bases and J by 11 bases, and 13 bases separated the two germline ends. The CDR3 bases are TGCGCCAGCAGTTCGGACAGTAGGACACCCCTCCACTTT. Its translation is CASSSDSRTPLHF.

The rearrangement uses TRBV11-2 and TRBJ1-1; a possible D gene is TRBD1 (6 bases). The germline V gene encodes CDR1 SGHAT and CDR2 FQNNGV. Trimming left V 5 bases short and J 5 bases short, with 21 bases between. This CDR3 has 16 amino acids. DNA of the CDR3: TGTGCCAGCAGCCCCTTGGTCAGGGGTAGTCGGACTGAAGCTTTCTTT. Amino acid sequence: CASSPLVRGSRTEAFF. The full variable domain, in which reference TRBV11-2 and TRBJ1-1 provide the parts outside the CDR3, is EAGVAQSPRYKIIEKRQSVAFWCNPISGHATLYWYQQILGQGPKLLIQFQNNGVVDDSQLPKDRFSAERLKGVDSTLKIQPAKLEDSAVYLCASSPLVRGSRTEAFFGQGTRLTVV.

The table lists this clone with a few counts. The J gene is TRBJ2-7, the V gene TRBV7-9, with 8 bases lining up with TRBD2. This CDR3 region has 15 residues. The V gene end was trimmed by 3 bases and the J gene end by 3 bases; junction bases not matched to a gene: 7. The germline gives CDR1 SEHNR, CDR2 FQNEAQ (reference sequence). CDR3 sequence: CASSFAGTRDYEQYF. As DNA, the CDR3 is TGTGCCAGCAGCTTCGCCGGGACTAGAGACTACGAGCAGTACTTC. The full variable domain, with the rest looked up from reference TRBV7-9 and TRBJ2-7, is DTGVSQNPRHKITKRGQNVTFRCDPISEHNRLYWYRQTLGQGPEFLTYFQNEAQLEKSRLLSDRFSAERPKGSFSTLEIQRTEQGDSAMYLCASSFAGTRDYEQYFGPGTRLTVT.